This record concerns one T cell receptor (beta chain) sequence. The V end was cut by 5 bases, the J end by 6 bases, with 11 bases between. The CDR3 runs to 12 residues. Germline CDR1 SGHTA, CDR2 FQGNSA. Authors' data handling: Per-sample TCR counts ranged from about 23,224 to 750,000, median around 100,000. TCRdb reanalysed the RACE reads using MiXCR and keeps one entry per CDR3 protein. In this record, the V and J calls reflect TCRdb's handling and not the investigators' own analysis. This table has about 160,000 distinct CDR3 sequences, about a quarter appearing once. This sample stems from a study of human T cells and chemical hapten exposure. Sample time point: patch test 3, about 24 weeks after DPC sensitization. Documented treatment: therapeutic diphenylcyclopropenone sensitization with weekly scalp DPC. Suited to DPC and affected by alopecia, the donors ranged from 18 to 70 years old.

The origin of this receptor is a young woman with alopecia areata. Some clones in this sample may be carry-over from other donors' samples. V gene TRBV7-2 combines with J gene TRBJ2-7, with D possibly TRBD1 on 5 matching bases. Sample: whole blood, taken in connection with sensitization to the hapten diphenylcyclopropenone (DPC). The CDR3 region is CASSPGRIEQYF. The CDR3 region has the DNA TGTGCCAGCAGCCCAGGGCGTATCGAGCAGTACTTC.